These 20 T cell receptor beta chains were all obtained from the same sample, sequenced in a study of cytomegalovirus exposure and HLA in healthy donors. The PCR contained 60 Vbeta and 13 Jbeta primers. Sequencing used immunoSEQ multiplex PCR; TCRdb keeps in-frame clones, though not all of them. This sample yields approximately 130,000 clones, of which approximately 8.9% are seen a single time; more than 6.5% belongs to the top ten. The sequencing input was PBMCs. These receptors all stem from a woman in her forties in good health and CMV-seropositive.

This clone was detected a few times. The rearrangement uses TRBV2 and TRBJ1-2; 8 bases match TRBD1. CDR3 length equals 13 residues. CDR1 SNHLY and CDR2 FYNNEI come from the germline V gene. The V segment lost 8 bases and the J segment 4 bases; nucleotides outside the gene matches: 6. CDR3 coding DNA: TGTGCCAGCCAAACCGGGACAGGCTATGGCTACACCTTC. It yields the protein CASQTGTGYGYTF.

The J gene is TRBJ2-3, the V gene TRBV9; D is undetermined. Germline lookup yields CDR1 SGDLS and CDR2 YYNGEE. The CDR3 covers 14 residues. Between the trimmed V and J ends, which lost 4 bases and 0 bases, there was a span of 9 bases. CDR3 protein: CASSPQPSTDTQYF. CDR3 coding DNA: TGTGCCAGCAGCCCACAGCCTAGCACAGATACGCAGTATTTT. Complete variable domain (other parts from reference TRBV9 and TRBJ2-3): DSGVTQTPKHLITATGQRVTLRCSPRSGDLSVYWYQQSLDQGLQFLIQYYNGEERAKGNILERFSAQQFPDLHSELNLSSLELGDSALYFCASSPQPSTDTQYFGPGTRLTVL.

This clone occurred once. This chain connects TRBV5-8 to TRBJ1-1; possibly TRBD1 for D (5 bases). The V end lost 9 bases, the J end lost 0 bases, and 18 bases lay between the germline ends. The germline CDR1 and CDR2 sequences are SGHTS and YDEGEE. The CDR3 is made up of 15 amino acids. Here the CDR3 reads CANRQPLNLNTEAFF. DNA of the CDR3: TGTGCCAACAGACAGCCCCTAAACTTGAACACTGAAGCTTTCTTT.

The J gene is TRBJ1-2, the V gene TRBV6-5; D is ambiguous. The CDR3 extends over 15 amino acids. Trimming left V 2 bases short and J 1 base short, with 11 bases between. From germline, CDR1 is MNHEY and CDR2 SVGAGI. The CDR3, as DNA: TGTGCCAGCAGTTACGGTGCAGGATTTAACTATGGCTACACCTTC. This codes for CASSYGAGFNYGYTF.

This clone showed up just a few times. The V gene is TRBV19, the J gene TRBJ1-1; no definite D call. The CDR3 consists of 14 residues. Trimming took 3 bases from V and 3 from J, leaving 11 bases between them. Germline lookup yields CDR1 LNHDA and CDR2 SQIVND (reference sequence). The CDR3 DNA sequence: TGTGCCAGTAGTATCGAGGGCCGAGACACTGAAGCTTTCTTT. Translating gives CASSIEGRDTEAFF.

V is TRBV13 and J is TRBJ2-5, with D possibly TRBD2 on 5 matching bases. V was pared by 5 bases and J by 7 bases, with 11 bases between. The CDR3 has 12 amino acids. CDR1 and CDR2 (germline): PRHDT, FYEKMQ (reference sequence). For the CDR3, the DNA is TGTGCCAGCAGCGTACTCGGAGGGACCCAGTACTTC. It yields the protein CASSVLGGTQYF.

The table lists this clone with a few counts. For the CDR3, the DNA is TGCGCCAGCAGCTTGGGGACAGGGGCTGAAGCTTTCTTT. As protein: CASSLGTGAEAFF. The chain couples TRBV5-1 to TRBJ1-1, with 9 bases that match TRBD1. The germline V gene has CDR1 SGHRS and CDR2 YFSETQ. This CDR3 spans 13 amino acids. The trim removed 0 bases at V and 6 bases at J, leaving 0 bases unmatched.

This clone was seen a handful of times. This rearrangement joins TRBV7-9 to TRBJ2-7; possibly TRBD1 for D (7 bases). V was clipped by 3 bases and J by 5 bases, with 14 bases between them. This CDR3 is 14 amino acids long. CDR1 and CDR2 from the germline V gene are SEHNR and FQNEAQ (reference sequence). Here the CDR3 DNA reads TGTGCCAGCAGCTTCACAGGGGCGGGGAACGAGCAGTACTTC. This gives the protein CASSFTGAGNEQYF.

This chain links TRBV4-1 with TRBJ1-3; a weak D match, TRBD1 (5 bases). Germline V gene sequence: CDR1 MGHRA, CDR2 YSYEKL. The CDR3 length is 14 residues. V gave up 2 bases and J gave up 1 base, with 6 bases separating them. The CDR3 nucleotides are TGCGCCAGCAGCCAACAGGGTTCTGGAAACACCATATATTTT. It translates to CASSQQGSGNTIYF.

The chain combines TRBV10-3 with TRBJ1-1; no clear D. V was clipped by 0 bases and J by 4 bases, with 15 bases between them. The CDR3 is 16 amino acids. Looked up from germline, CDR1 is ENHRY and CDR2 is SYGVKD. The CDR3 spells CAISESPPGGLTEAFF. The DNA for the CDR3 is TGTGCCATCAGTGAGTCACCGCCAGGAGGTCTCACTGAAGCTTTCTTT.

This clone was picked up a small number of times. This chain joins TRBV5-1 and TRBJ1-4, with D possibly being TRBD1 (6 bases). Trimming took 0 bases from V and 10 from J, leaving 10 bases between them. This CDR3 contains 13 residues. Germline CDR1 is SGHRS and CDR2 is YFSETQ. CDR3 DNA: TGCGCCAGCAGCTTGGTTGCGGGGGCAAAACTGTTTTTT. Translated: CASSLVAGAKLFF.

This clone was seen more than once but under ten times. V and J are TRBV2 and TRBJ1-5; D might be TRBD1 (5 bases). There are 13 residues in the CDR3. With 4 bases removed from V and 9 bases from J, the gap between germline ends came to 13 bases. Germline values: CDR1 SNHLY, CDR2 FYNNEI. In nucleotides, the CDR3 is TGTGCCAGCAGTGGGCAGGGTCCCACGCCCCAGCATTTT. Translating gives CASSGQGPTPQHF. The complete variable domain, with remaining parts taken from reference TRBV2 and TRBJ1-5, reads EPEVTQTPSHQVTQMGQEVILRCVPISNHLYFYWYRQILGQKVEFLVSFYNNEISEKSEIFDDQFSVERPDGSNFTLKIRSTKLEDSAMYFCASSGQGPTPQHFGDGTRLSIL.

The CDR3, as DNA: TGTGCCAGTAGTATAGCGGAAGCGGGTTTTCAGCCCCAGCATTTT. Residues: CASSIAEAGFQPQHF. This chain connects TRBV19 to TRBJ1-5; D gene unclear. V was trimmed by 1 base and J by 6 bases, leaving 13 bases between them. The germline V gene has CDR1 LNHDA and CDR2 SQIVND (reference sequence). This CDR3 is 15 amino acids long.

This chain joins TRBV7-6 and TRBJ1-5, with TRBD1 as a possible D gene (5 bases). Trimming took off 3 bases at V and 4 bases at J, with 13 bases between the two ends. The CDR3 totals 15 residues. Per the germline V gene, CDR1 is SGHVS and CDR2 is FNYEAQ. CDR3 nucleotide sequence: TGTGCCAGCAGCTTGGGGCCGACAGAGAATCAGCCCCAGCATTTT. This sequence encodes CASSLGPTENQPQHF.

This clone was seen only a few times. The V and J genes are TRBV6-5 and TRBJ1-1; TRBD1 agrees at 9 bases. Germline V gives CDR1 MNHEY, CDR2 SVGAGI. The CDR3 sequence is 15 residues long. J gave up 3 bases and V 4 bases, and 6 bases lay outside the gene matches. The CDR3 protein is CASSSSGTGHTEAFF. Written as DNA, the CDR3 is TGTGCCAGCAGTTCCTCCGGGACAGGGCACACTGAAGCTTTCTTT.

There are a few counts of this clone. Other DNA sequences in this sample translate to the same CDR3. The chain has TRBV19 and TRBJ1-1, with TRBD1 matching 9 bases. With 3 bases clipped from V and 3 bases from J, the junction kept 2 bases outside the gene matches. The germline V gene has CDR1 LNHDA and CDR2 SQIVND (reference sequence). The CDR3 runs to 14 residues. The chain's CDR3 is CASSIGQGYTEAFF. The CDR3 nucleotides read TGTGCCAGTAGTATTGGACAGGGGTACACTGAAGCTTTCTTT.

The CDR3 protein is CASSYSGGYEQYF. Written as DNA, the CDR3 is TGTGCCAGCAGTTACAGCGGGGGCTACGAGCAGTACTTC. The genes are TRBV7-9 and TRBJ2-7; 8 bases agree with TRBD2. Germline trimming cut 6 bases from V and 3 bases from J; bases unmatched to any gene: 4. Germline V gene sequence: CDR1 SEHNR, CDR2 FQNEAQ (reference sequence). The CDR3 runs 13 residues.

This clone turned up a few times. The gene calls are TRBV6-4 and TRBJ1-2; D is uncertain. Trimming took 3 bases from V and 5 from J, leaving 7 bases between them. Germline CDR1 and CDR2: MRHNA and SNTAGT. The CDR3 has 12 residues. CDR3 DNA sequence: TGTGCCAGCAGTGAGGCAGTTTATGGCTACACCTTC. Amino acids: CASSEAVYGYTF.

The chain couples TRBV7-9 to TRBJ1-1; maybe TRBD1 (6 bases). Germline CDR1 is SEHNR and CDR2 is FQNEAQ (reference sequence). V gave up 6 bases and J gave up 3 bases, with 11 bases separating them. The CDR3 is 13 residues long. The CDR3 here is CASRAGVDTEAFF. DNA for the CDR3: TGTGCCAGCAGGGCAGGGGTGGACACTGAAGCTTTCTTT.

A few counts support this clone. The V and J genes are TRBV15 and TRBJ1-4; maybe TRBD1 (6 bases). Germline assignment: CDR1 LNHNV and CDR2 YYDKDF (reference sequence). Between the trimmed V and J ends, which lost 3 bases and 7 bases, there was a span of 9 bases. The CDR3 has 13 amino acids. CDR3 protein: CATSSRRGEKLFF. The CDR3 DNA is TGTGCCACCAGCAGCCGCAGGGGTGAAAAACTGTTTTTT.